These 7 T cell receptor beta chains were all obtained from the same sample, sequenced in a study of blood T cells in healthy people across ages. It was with a sample-barcoded 5' primer and a J-beta primer mix that a second PCR of roughly 6 to 12 cycles was run. Via MiXCR, TCRdb re-called the 5' RACE reads, giving one row per CDR3 protein. Of over a million distinct CDR3 sequences in the sample, 42% were seen once. The sample comprised blood. These receptor sequences come from a woman aged 18-30 years in good health.

V is TRBV10-3 and J is TRBJ1-6; D gene ambiguous. This CDR3 comprises 13 residues. Germline CDR1 is ENHRY and CDR2 is SYGVKD. V was trimmed by 7 bases and J by 10 bases, leaving 14 bases between them. Written as DNA, the CDR3 is TGTGCCATCACGGACGGGGTTGGGTCACCCCTCCACTTT. This sequence encodes CAITDGVGSPLHF.

The rearrangement links TRBV7-2 to TRBJ2-5, with 9 bases identical to TRBD2. CDR1 and CDR2 from the germline V gene are SGHTA and FQGNSA. J was trimmed by 2 bases and V by 5 bases; bases with no gene match: 6. This CDR3 comprises 15 residues. The CDR3 here is CASSRRTSAQETQYF. The CDR3, as DNA: TGTGCCAGCAGCCGGAGGACTAGCGCACAAGAGACCCAGTACTTC.

This clonotype was detected many times. V is TRBV6-1 and J is TRBJ2-7; 14 bases are a match to TRBD2. Germline CDR1 and CDR2: MNHNS and SASEGT. J was trimmed by 5 bases and V by 7 bases; bases with no gene match: 10. The CDR3 runs 16 residues. This chain's CDR3 is CASTRGTSGSSHEQYF. Here the CDR3 DNA reads TGTGCCAGCACCCGAGGGACTAGCGGGAGTTCCCACGAGCAGTACTTC.

V and J are TRBV6-2 or TRBV6-3 and TRBJ2-1, with 13 bases that match TRBD2. The CDR3 loop spans 18 amino acids. Trimming at V came to 4 bases and at J to 8 bases, leaving 14 bases not matched to a gene. Germline V CDR1 and CDR2: MNHEY, SVGEGT. CDR3: CASSLNPAGTSGIDEQFF. The CDR3 bases are TGTGCCAGCAGTTTAAACCCCGCCGGGACTAGCGGGATAGATGAGCAGTTCTTC.

This chain connects TRBV12-3 or TRBV12-4 to TRBJ2-2, with 9 bases lining up with TRBD1. The CDR3 is made up of 15 amino acids. V lost 4 bases and J lost 6; bases outside the gene matches: 6. In DNA, the CDR3 is TGTGCCAGCAGTTCCGGGACAGGGTCCGCCGGGGAGCTGTTTTTT. Its translation is CASSSGTGSAGELFF.

The J gene is TRBJ2-1, the V gene TRBV7-6; a possible D gene is TRBD1 (5 bases). CDR1 and CDR2 (germline): SGHVS, FNYEAQ. V lost 5 bases, J lost 6 bases, and 8 bases lay in between. The CDR3 contains 12 residues. CDR3 loop: CASSHRCNEQFF. The CDR3 DNA reads as TGTGCCAGCAGCCACAGGTGCAATGAGCAGTTCTTC.

The chain is built from TRBV12-3 or TRBV12-4 and TRBJ2-5; 8 bases match TRBD1. The junction had 3 bases not matched to a gene; V was cut back by 8 bases and J by 4 bases. CDR3 length: 12 residues. The CDR3 nucleotides read TGTGCCAGCGGACAGGGACTAGAGACCCAGTACTTC. This encodes CASGQGLETQYF.